Sequencing of this T cell receptor beta chain was carried out in a study of cytomegalovirus exposure and HLA in healthy donors. Broader study findings: According to the study, around 180 TCR beta chains were cytomegalovirus-associated. About 87% or about 30% of the time was how often most TCR beta V segments were productive, according to an earlier analysis.

Comment on this clone: Its cognate antigen is unknown.

Researchers ran the PCR with 60 Vbeta and 13 Jbeta primers. Authors' data handling: The authors later counted 65 million to 90 million unique TCR beta chains, 9.5 million to 13 million of them shared. Repertoires were generated with immunoSEQ multiplex PCR, while TCRdb's copy carries only in-frame clones and drops some. The D gene and trimming were derived from the DNA, and the V and J assignments and clone size from that table. The sample lists 150,000 to 200,000 clones; around 74% were seen once. V shed 10 bases and J 9 bases; nucleotides not matched to a gene: 5. This CDR3 comprises 13 residues. CDR1 is MRHNA, CDR2 SNTAGT, per germline.

This TCR came from a female donor in good health and CMV-seronegative. This chain uses TRBV6-4 with TRBJ2-1; 14 nucleotides line up with TRBD2. Sequencing was performed on PBMCs. As DNA, the CDR3 is TGTGCCACTTCAGGGACTAGCGGGGGTGAGCAGTTCTTC. This codes for CATSGTSGGEQFF.